A selection of T cell receptor beta chains follows, all from one sample in a study of identical twins. One entry per CDR3 protein, called by TCRdb with MiXCR from the 5' RACE reads. Here the sample spans approximately 680,000 distinct CDR3 sequences, under 8.5% being singletons. The same data also contributed to another study, on yellow fever vaccine responses in identical twins.

The sequenced sample consisted of PBMCs. The receptors shown here come from a young woman in good health. CDR3s include the opening cysteine and the closing phenylalanine or tryptophan. D genes are given only for firm matches. Only some rows state a clone size, as once, few, many or a class for expanded clones.

V gene	clone size	J gene	D gene	CDR3 DNA	CDR3 protein
TRBV12-3/TRBV12-4	many	TRBJ1-5	.	TGTGCCACCTCTCTTAGATCCGGCAATCAGCCCCAGCATTTT	CATSLRSGNQPQHF
TRBV20-1	few	TRBJ1-3	.	TGCAGTGCTGCCTGGGAGAGGATAGTGGGAAACACCATATATTTT	CSAAWERIVGNTIYF
TRBV4-1	many	TRBJ2-7	.	TGCGCCAGCAGCGATCCAGGACGGGGACTCTACGAGCAGTACTTC	CASSDPGRGLYEQYF
TRBV29-1	few	TRBJ2-2	.	TGCAGCGTTAGCCGACAAACCGGGGAGCTGTTTTTT	CSVSRQTGELFF
TRBV12-3/TRBV12-4	.	TRBJ1-3	.	TGTGCCAGCAGTTTCGTGGGGGGCGGTGGAAACACCATATATTTT	CASSFVGGGGNTIYF
TRBV20-1	.	TRBJ1-4	TRBD1	TGCAGTGCTAGAGGTTACGGGACAGCTAATGAAAAACTGTTTTTT	CSARGYGTANEKLFF
TRBV14	many	TRBJ2-5	TRBD2	TGTGCCAGCAGCGCCCGGACTAGGCGGGAGACCCAGTACTTC	CASSARTRRETQYF
TRBV3-1	many	TRBJ1-1	.	TGTGCCAGCAGCCCTCCCCGGGAGGGGGGGAACACTGAAGCTTTCTTT	CASSPPREGGNTEAFF
TRBV12-3/TRBV12-4	few	TRBJ2-1	TRBD1	TGTGCCAGCAGTAGGAGGACAGGGGGCCTAAAATACAATGAGCAGTTCTTC	CASSRRTGGLKYNEQFF
TRBV2	.	TRBJ1-3	TRBD1	TGTGCCAGCAACGACAGGGGTGGAAACACCATATATTTT	CASNDRGGNTIYF
TRBV15	few	TRBJ2-1	TRBD2	TGTGCCACCAGCAGTAGCGCGACTAGCGGGGGACCCTACAATGAGCAGTTCTTC	CATSSSATSGGPYNEQFF
TRBV27	few	TRBJ2-3	TRBD1	TGTGCCAGCAGTTTAAGGGGGCACACAGATACGCAGTATTTT	CASSLRGHTDTQYF
TRBV6-2/TRBV6-3	many	TRBJ2-6	TRBD1	TGTGCCAGCAGTTTCTCCGGGACAGGGTTCACGGGGGCCAACGTCCTGACTTTC	CASSFSGTGFTGANVLTF
TRBV7-9	.	TRBJ2-7	TRBD1	TGTGCCAGCAGCCAGGGAACGGCAGGGGGAAAGCAGAAGCAGTACTTC	CASSQGTAGGKQKQYF
TRBV20-1	.	TRBJ2-3	.	TGCAGTGCTAGAACCTCCTGGCGGTCCTCCACAGATACGCAGTATTTT	CSARTSWRSSTDTQYF
TRBV4-1	.	TRBJ2-2	TRBD2	TGCGCCAGCAGAGAGGTCACTAGCGGGATAGGGAACACCGGGGAGCTGTTTTTT	CASREVTSGIGNTGELFF
TRBV7-8	.	TRBJ1-5	.	TGTGCCAGCAGCTTAGGCTTCCTGGTCTCTAAGAGGCAGCCCCAGCATTTT	CASSLGFLVSKRQPQHF
TRBV5-6	many	TRBJ2-2	.	TGTGCCAGCAGCGGGACGGTAAACACCGGGGAGCTGTTTTTT	CASSGTVNTGELFF
TRBV5-1	.	TRBJ2-7	TRBD2	TGCGCCAGCAGCGGGACTAGCGGGAAGACCGAGCAGTACTTC	CASSGTSGKTEQYF
TRBV7-2	many	TRBJ2-1	TRBD2	TGTGCCAGCAGACGACTAGCGTTCAATGAGCAGTTCTTC	CASRRLAFNEQFF
TRBV29-1	many	TRBJ2-7	TRBD1	TGCAGCGTTGAAGAGGGACAGTCCTACGAGCAGTACTTC	CSVEEGQSYEQYF
TRBV28	many	TRBJ2-1	.	TGTGCCGGAGGTGGGGGTCGGGCCTACAATGAGCAGTTCTTC	CAGGGGRAYNEQFF
TRBV6-5	.	TRBJ2-2	.	TGTGCCAGCAGTTATTACTACTCGAACACCGGGGAGCTGTTTTTT	CASSYYYSNTGELFF
TRBV29-1	many	TRBJ1-1	.	TGCAGCGTTGAAGATTGGCTGTCGTGGACTGAAGCTTTCTTT	CSVEDWLSWTEAFF
TRBV5-5	few	TRBJ1-2	.	TGTGCCAGCAGCTTGGGAGCAGGGGAGCCCTATGGCTACACCTTC	CASSLGAGEPYGYTF
TRBV7-2	few	TRBJ2-7	TRBD2	TGTGCCAGCAGCTTAGCCCTAACTAGCGGGAGTGGCTACGAGCAGTACTTC	CASSLALTSGSGYEQYF
TRBV11-2	.	TRBJ2-2	.	TGTGCCAGCAGCGTGAGGGGAGGTGTGCCCGGGGAGCTGTTTTTT	CASSVRGGVPGELFF
TRBV15	few	TRBJ2-5	.	TGTGCCACCAGCAGATCAAACCCGAACCAAGAGACCCAGTACTTC	CATSRSNPNQETQYF
TRBV24-1	few	TRBJ2-1	.	TGTGCCACCAGTGATTTGCAGGGTGAGGGAGGTGAGCAGTTCTTC	CATSDLQGEGGEQFF
TRBV15	many	TRBJ2-1	.	TGTGCCACCAGCAGACCCACCCCCGGTGAGCAGTTCTTC	CATSRPTPGEQFF
TRBV6-5	.	TRBJ2-3	.	TGTGCCAGCAGTTACTCGGATACCACAGATACGCAGTATTTT	CASSYSDTTDTQYF
TRBV3-1	few	TRBJ2-2	TRBD1	TGTGCCAGCAGCCAAGTAGGGACAGCTAATCTGAACACCGGGGAGCTGTTTTTT	CASSQVGTANLNTGELFF
TRBV6-1	.	TRBJ2-2	.	TGTGCCAGCAGTGAGGAGGGGGCGACCGGGGAGCTGTTTTTT	CASSEEGATGELFF
TRBV20-1	once	TRBJ1-6	TRBD1	TGCAGTGCTTCTCCAGGGACAGGCTCGGATTCACCCCTCCACTTT	CSASPGTGSDSPLHF
TRBV10-3	many	TRBJ1-1	.	TGTGCCATCAGTTCCGGGACATCTAACACTGAAGCTTTCTTT	CAISSGTSNTEAFF
TRBV12-3/TRBV12-4	.	TRBJ1-5	.	TGTGCCAGCACGTCTGGCAATCAGCCCCAGCATTTT	CASTSGNQPQHF
TRBV28	few	TRBJ2-7	TRBD2	TGTGCCAGCAGACGCGGGACTACCTACGAGCAGTACTTC	CASRRGTTYEQYF
TRBV5-5	few	TRBJ2-7	.	TGTGCCAGCAGGCAGGGTGGGTCCTACGAGCAGTACTTC	CASRQGGSYEQYF
TRBV28	.	TRBJ2-3	.	TGTGCCAGCAGTGCCGGACACCCGGACCCGAGCACAGATACGCAGTATTTT	CASSAGHPDPSTDTQYF
TRBV29-1	few	TRBJ1-2	TRBD1	TGCAGCGTCCCCGCTACGGCAGGGGGAAGCTATGGCTACACCTTC	CSVPATAGGSYGYTF